This T cell receptor (beta chain) was captured by sequencing in a study of shared clonotypes between healthy human individuals. Study-level results: It was observed that 5% to 6.5% of naive CD4 clonotypes were shared across a few donors. Rarefaction gave evidence that sorted-subset sequencing remained incomplete despite large depth. Non-shared clonotypes displayed generation probabilities falling below those of clonotypes present in all four donors. The authors sampled blood alone, and tissue repertoires likely differ.

Generated by immunoSEQ multiplex PCR, the TCRdb table keeps only in-frame clones and is missing some. The sample includes around 2,000,000 clones, roughly 95% of them seen just once. Comment on this clone: Its antigen is as yet unknown.

The naive CD8 fraction comprised CD45RO-negative cells positively selected for CCR7 and excluded terminally differentiated effector memory CD45RA+ cells. The CDR3 runs 14 residues. Germline V gene sequence: CDR1 LGHNT, CDR2 FRNRAP. Unmatched junction bases numbered 6, after V lost 3 bases and J lost 5 bases. Sequences were obtained from naive CD8+ T cells sorted from blood. The sequence was collected from a man aged 18 to 35 in good health. J is TRBJ2-5 and V is TRBV12-5; the match to TRBD1 covers 7 bases. The chain's CDR3 is CASGLSRGNETQYF. Here the CDR3 DNA reads TGTGCTAGTGGTTTATCCAGGGGGAATGAGACCCAGTACTTC.